This T cell receptor beta chain was profiled in a study of blood T cell repertoires in COVID-19. Turning to the study itself: The United States, Italy and Spain provided the acute and convalescent COVID-19 samples.

This CDR3 spans 14 amino acids. V gave up 6 bases and J gave up 3 bases; unmatched junction bases: 4. CDR1 and CDR2 (germline): SGHRS, YFSETQ. In the original processing: Scientists estimated how many nucleated cells there were by amplifying reference gene primers. Using immunoSEQ multiplex PCR, the repertoire was profiled, and TCRdb retains in-frame clones only, with some absent. V, J and clone size are those of that table, while D and trimming were read from the DNA. This sample has around 190,000 clones; about 88% occur once, and the top ten carry over 15%. Patients at the Seattle site were enrolled during active infection and followed longitudinally.

This clonotype was sampled from a man in his fifties or sixties with COVID-19, enrolled during active disease. The chain employs TRBV5-1 and TRBJ1-4, with 8 bases fitting TRBD1. The sequencing sample was made of peripheral blood. CDR3 sequence: CASMSTGANEKLFF. The CDR3 nucleotides read TGCGCCAGCATGTCGACAGGGGCTAATGAAAAACTGTTTTTT.